The rows below give T cell receptor beta chains drawn from one sample of a study of T-cell reconstitution after alpha-beta-depleted transplantation in children. TCRdb independently ran MiXCR on the PCR reads; one entry per CDR3 protein. Here the sample spans about 300,000 distinct CDR3 sequences, about 9.4% being singletons. The sample consisted of PBMCs, taken before TCRalphabeta/CD19-depleted stem cell transplant. The receptors were gathered from a boy under two years old with acute myeloid leukemia, due to receive a stem cell transplant. Both conserved end residues are trimmed from each CDR3. The size entry is marked missing in some rows and otherwise reads once, few, many or a size class.

len: 10; v_gene: TRBV12-3/TRBV12-4; j_gene: TRBJ1-1; abundance: many; CDR3aa: ASRAGFTEAF
len: 11; v_gene: TRBV7-9; j_gene: TRBJ1-1; abundance: many; CDR3aa: ASSLGSGPEAF
len: 11; v_gene: TRBV7-3; j_gene: TRBJ2-7; abundance: many; CDR3aa: ASSLARDYEQY
len: 11; v_gene: TRBV11-2; j_gene: TRBJ2-7; abundance: many; CDR3aa: SSSLEGAYEQY
len: 13; v_gene: TRBV6-1; j_gene: TRBJ1-4; abundance: many; CDR3aa: ASSARTVTNEKLF
len: 14; v_gene: TRBV2; j_gene: TRBJ2-3; abundance: many; CDR3aa: ASSEERRVATDTQY
len: 13; v_gene: TRBV12-3/TRBV12-4; j_gene: TRBJ2-7; abundance: many; CDR3aa: ASTTSTRPPYEQY
len: 15; v_gene: TRBV7-8; j_gene: TRBJ2-6; abundance: many; CDR3aa: ASSLVRPNSGANVLT
len: 11; v_gene: TRBV5-1; j_gene: TRBJ2-7; abundance: -; CDR3aa: ASSVTPWEEQY
len: 12; v_gene: TRBV9; j_gene: TRBJ2-5; abundance: many; CDR3aa: ASSVSTAQETQY
len: 14; v_gene: TRBV6-5; j_gene: TRBJ2-5; abundance: many; CDR3aa: ASSYSDRQGGETQY
len: 15; v_gene: TRBV20-1; j_gene: TRBJ1-1; abundance: many; CDR3aa: SARVIRTANMNTEAF
len: 10; v_gene: TRBV5-4; j_gene: TRBJ1-1; abundance: many; CDR3aa: ASSLGRDGAF
len: 12; v_gene: TRBV5-1; j_gene: TRBJ2-5; abundance: many; CDR3aa: ASSFSREGETQY
len: 14; v_gene: TRBV24-1; j_gene: TRBJ2-2; abundance: many; CDR3aa: ATSDPNRVHTGELF
len: 12; v_gene: TRBV29-1; j_gene: TRBJ2-2; abundance: many; CDR3aa: SVGTGLNTGELF
len: 14; v_gene: TRBV4-3; j_gene: TRBJ2-7; abundance: many; CDR3aa: ASSQDSSGASYEQY
len: 14; v_gene: TRBV20-1; j_gene: TRBJ2-1; abundance: many; CDR3aa: SARDAAGIPYNEQF
len: 13; v_gene: TRBV7-9; j_gene: TRBJ2-7; abundance: many; CDR3aa: ASSFGVGQTYEQY
len: 15; v_gene: TRBV29-1; j_gene: TRBJ1-4; abundance: many; CDR3aa: SASRDRGIPTNEKLF
len: 13; v_gene: TRBV6-5; j_gene: TRBJ1-5; abundance: -; CDR3aa: ASSYSAGLVQPQH
len: 14; v_gene: TRBV5-1; j_gene: TRBJ2-5; abundance: many; CDR3aa: ASSTGLAGDVETQY
len: 13; v_gene: TRBV21-1; j_gene: TRBJ2-7; abundance: many; CDR3aa: ASSKSGSRSYEQY
len: 10; v_gene: TRBV12-3/TRBV12-4; j_gene: TRBJ2-3; abundance: many; CDR3aa: ASSLARNTQY
len: 14; v_gene: TRBV5-1; j_gene: TRBJ2-3; abundance: many; CDR3aa: ASSPKVQTSTDTQY
len: 12; v_gene: TRBV7-9; j_gene: TRBJ1-4; abundance: -; CDR3aa: ASSGGTGTEKLF
len: 12; v_gene: TRBV4-1; j_gene: TRBJ2-5; abundance: few; CDR3aa: ASSQDALGETQY
len: 12; v_gene: TRBV27; j_gene: TRBJ2-1; abundance: many; CDR3aa: ASSYQGPYNEQF
len: 11; v_gene: TRBV24-1; j_gene: TRBJ2-3; abundance: many; CDR3aa: ATSDDSTDTQY
len: 11; v_gene: TRBV5-1; j_gene: TRBJ2-5; abundance: many; CDR3aa: ASSSGTSGTQY
len: 10; v_gene: TRBV12-3/TRBV12-4; j_gene: TRBJ1-1; abundance: many; CDR3aa: ASSFIQEGAF
len: 14; v_gene: TRBV7-2; j_gene: TRBJ2-1; abundance: many; CDR3aa: ASSSLGLAGGWEQF
len: 12; v_gene: TRBV30; j_gene: TRBJ2-1; abundance: -; CDR3aa: AWSVNGGRNEQF
len: 14; v_gene: TRBV7-2; j_gene: TRBJ1-5; abundance: many; CDR3aa: ASSLVIGQGNQPQH
len: 10; v_gene: TRBV5-1; j_gene: TRBJ2-1; abundance: many; CDR3aa: ASSGRVTEQF